The present T cell receptor beta chain was sequenced within a study of T cell repertoires in cytomegalovirus infection. To note about this clonotype: Its antigen is undetermined.

TCRdb ran MiXCR on the reads and lists one entry per CDR3 protein. The data contain tens of thousands of distinct CDR3 sequences, approximately 24% of them seen just once; the ten biggest clones take up roughly 50%. Germline V gives CDR1 ENHRY, CDR2 SYGVKD. This CDR3 has 13 residues. Unmatched junction bases numbered 6, after V lost 10 bases and J lost 1 base. The receptor's source is a human donor in good health (CMV status not recorded). Some clones in this sample may be carry-over from other donors' samples. V is TRBV10-3 and J is TRBJ1-1, with 7 bases lining up with TRBD1. The specimen was CD8+ T cells from cultured PBMCs, collected from culture after CMV antigen stimulation. This chain's CDR3 is CATGTGENTEAFF. CDR3 sequence (DNA): TGTGCCACCGGAACAGGGGAGAACACTGAAGCTTTCTTT.